The text below deals with one TCR beta chain. This sample is drawn from a study of technical replicates of blood from a handful of donors. The CDR3 has 15 amino acids. Germline CDR1 is MNHEY and CDR2 is SVGAGI. V was cut by 2 bases and J by 4 bases, with 12 bases left in between. Data came from immunoSEQ multiplex PCR; TCRdb stores just in-frame clones and leaves some out. This sample has 60,000 to 90,000 clones; roughly 95% occur once, and the top ten carry approximately 0.22%. This clonotype originated in a human donor in good health. This chain links TRBV6-5 with TRBJ1-3; D is unclear. Source material: T cells isolated from PBMCs. CDR3 nucleotides: TGTGCCAGCAGTTACGAGGGAGATGGGGGAAACACCATATATTTT. It codes for CASSYEGDGGNTIYF.